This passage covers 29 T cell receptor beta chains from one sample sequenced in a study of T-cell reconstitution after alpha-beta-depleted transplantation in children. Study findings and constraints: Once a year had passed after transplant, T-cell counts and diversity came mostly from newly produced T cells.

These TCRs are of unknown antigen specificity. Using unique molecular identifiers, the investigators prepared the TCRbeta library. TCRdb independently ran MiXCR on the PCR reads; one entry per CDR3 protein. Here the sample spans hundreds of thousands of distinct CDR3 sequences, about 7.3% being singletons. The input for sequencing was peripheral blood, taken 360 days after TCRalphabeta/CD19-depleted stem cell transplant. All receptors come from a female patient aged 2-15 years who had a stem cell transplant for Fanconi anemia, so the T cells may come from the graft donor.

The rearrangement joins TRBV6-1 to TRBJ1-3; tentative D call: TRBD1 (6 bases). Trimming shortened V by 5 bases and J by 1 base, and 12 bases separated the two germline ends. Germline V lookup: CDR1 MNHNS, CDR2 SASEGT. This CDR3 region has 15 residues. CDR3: CASSRTGLSGNTIYF. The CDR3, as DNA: TGTGCCAGCAGTAGAACAGGGCTTTCTGGAAACACCATATATTTT.

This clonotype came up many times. The CDR3 region is CSARLPLVISNYGYTF. The CDR3 region has the DNA TGCAGTGCTAGGCTGCCTCTCGTCATTTCTAACTATGGCTACACCTTC. This rearrangement joins TRBV20-1 to TRBJ1-2; D gene unclear. Germline CDR1 DFQATT, CDR2 SNEGSKA (reference sequence). This CDR3 region has 16 residues. V lost 3 bases and J 0 bases, leaving 17 bases between the germline ends.

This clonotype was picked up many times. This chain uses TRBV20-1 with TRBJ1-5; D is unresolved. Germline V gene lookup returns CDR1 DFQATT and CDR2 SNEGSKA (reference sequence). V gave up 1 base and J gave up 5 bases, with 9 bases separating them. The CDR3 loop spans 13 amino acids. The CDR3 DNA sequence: TGCAGTGCTAGAGCAGTAGGGTATCAGCCCCAGCATTTT. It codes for CSARAVGYQPQHF.

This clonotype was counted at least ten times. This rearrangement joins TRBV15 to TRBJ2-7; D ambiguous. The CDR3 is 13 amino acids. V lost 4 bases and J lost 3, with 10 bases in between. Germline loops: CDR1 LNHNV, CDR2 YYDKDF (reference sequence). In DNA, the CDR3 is TGTGCCACCAGCATAAAGGTGGGCTACGAGCAGTACTTC. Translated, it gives CATSIKVGYEQYF.

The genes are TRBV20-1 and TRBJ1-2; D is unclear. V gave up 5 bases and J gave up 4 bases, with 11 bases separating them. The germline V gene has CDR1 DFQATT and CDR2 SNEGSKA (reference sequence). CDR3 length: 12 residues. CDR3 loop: CSAQIGPYGYTF. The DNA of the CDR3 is TGCAGTGCTCAAATCGGGCCCTATGGCTACACCTTC.

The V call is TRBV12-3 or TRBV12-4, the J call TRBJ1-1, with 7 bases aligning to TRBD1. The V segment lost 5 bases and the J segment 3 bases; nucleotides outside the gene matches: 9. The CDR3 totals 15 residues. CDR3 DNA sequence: TGTGCCAGCAGTACGCCCGGGACAGATGACACTGAAGCTTTCTTT. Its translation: CASSTPGTDDTEAFF.

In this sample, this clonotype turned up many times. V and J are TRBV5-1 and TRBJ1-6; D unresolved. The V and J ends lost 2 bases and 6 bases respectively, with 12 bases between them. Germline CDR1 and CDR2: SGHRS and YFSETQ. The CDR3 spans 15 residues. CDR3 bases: TGCGCCAGCAGCTTTCAGGCTGCAGGTAATTCACCCCTCCACTTT. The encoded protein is CASSFQAAGNSPLHF.

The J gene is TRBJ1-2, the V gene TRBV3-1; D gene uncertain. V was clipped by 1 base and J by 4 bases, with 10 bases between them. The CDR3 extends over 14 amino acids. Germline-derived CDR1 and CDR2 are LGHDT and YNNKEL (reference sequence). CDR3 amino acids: CASSQVSPVYGYTF. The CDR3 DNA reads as TGTGCCAGCAGCCAAGTTTCACCGGTCTATGGCTACACCTTC.

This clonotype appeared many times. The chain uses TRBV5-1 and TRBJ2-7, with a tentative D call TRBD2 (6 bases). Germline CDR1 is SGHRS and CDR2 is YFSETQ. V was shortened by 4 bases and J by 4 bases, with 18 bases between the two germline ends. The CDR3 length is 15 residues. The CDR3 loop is CASSPGTGTQYEQYF. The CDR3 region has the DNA TGCGCCAGCAGCCCCGGGACCGGGACTCAATACGAGCAGTACTTC.

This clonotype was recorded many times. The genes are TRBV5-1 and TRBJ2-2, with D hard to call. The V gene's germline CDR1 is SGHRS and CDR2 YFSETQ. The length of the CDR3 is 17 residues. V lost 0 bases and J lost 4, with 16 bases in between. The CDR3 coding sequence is TGCGCCAGCAGCTTGGGGCCCTTGGCCGACTTCACCGGGGAGCTGTTTTTT. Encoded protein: CASSLGPLADFTGELFF.

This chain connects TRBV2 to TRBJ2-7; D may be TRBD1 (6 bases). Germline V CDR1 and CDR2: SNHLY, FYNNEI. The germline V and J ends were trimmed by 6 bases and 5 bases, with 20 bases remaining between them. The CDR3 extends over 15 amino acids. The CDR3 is CASSSEQRTVDEQYF. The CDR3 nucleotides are TGTGCCAGCAGCTCAGAACAACGGACAGTGGACGAGCAGTACTTC.

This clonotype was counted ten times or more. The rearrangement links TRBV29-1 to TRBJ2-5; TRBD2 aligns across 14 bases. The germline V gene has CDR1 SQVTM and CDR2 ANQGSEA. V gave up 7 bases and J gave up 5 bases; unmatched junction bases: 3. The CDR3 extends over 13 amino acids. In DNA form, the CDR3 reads TGCAGCGGGGGACTAGCGGGAGAGGAGACCCAGTACTTC. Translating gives CSGGLAGEETQYF.

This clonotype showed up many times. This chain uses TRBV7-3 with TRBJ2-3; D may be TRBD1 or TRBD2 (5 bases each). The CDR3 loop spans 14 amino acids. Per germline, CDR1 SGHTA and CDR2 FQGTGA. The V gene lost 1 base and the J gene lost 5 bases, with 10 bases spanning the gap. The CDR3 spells CASSLRDPGDTQYF. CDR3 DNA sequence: TGTGCCAGCAGCTTAAGGGACCCCGGAGATACGCAGTATTTT.

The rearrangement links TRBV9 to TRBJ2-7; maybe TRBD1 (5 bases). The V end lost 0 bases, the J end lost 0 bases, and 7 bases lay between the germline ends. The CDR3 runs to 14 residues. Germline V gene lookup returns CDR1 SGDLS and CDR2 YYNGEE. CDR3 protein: CASSVDDSSYEQYF. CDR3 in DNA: TGTGCCAGCAGCGTAGATGACAGCTCCTACGAGCAGTACTTC. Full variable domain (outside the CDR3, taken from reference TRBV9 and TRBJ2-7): DSGVTQTPKHLITATGQRVTLRCSPRSGDLSVYWYQQSLDQGLQFLIQYYNGEERAKGNILERFSAQQFPDLHSELNLSSLELGDSALYFCASSVDDSSYEQYFGPGTRLTVT.

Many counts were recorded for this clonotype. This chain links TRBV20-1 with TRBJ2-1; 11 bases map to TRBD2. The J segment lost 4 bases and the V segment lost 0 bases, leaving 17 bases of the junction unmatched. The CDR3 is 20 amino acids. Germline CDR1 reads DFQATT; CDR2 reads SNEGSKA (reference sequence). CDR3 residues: CSARDARASGRTVRYNEQFF. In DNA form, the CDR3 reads TGCAGTGCTAGAGATGCAAGGGCTAGCGGGAGGACGGTTCGATACAATGAGCAGTTCTTC.

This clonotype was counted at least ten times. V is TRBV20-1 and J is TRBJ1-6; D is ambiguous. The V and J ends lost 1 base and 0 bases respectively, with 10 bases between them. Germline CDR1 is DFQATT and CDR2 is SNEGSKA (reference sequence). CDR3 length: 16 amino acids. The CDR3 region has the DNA TGCAGTGCTAGAGCAGGCACCTCCTCCTATAATTCACCCCTCCACTTT. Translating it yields CSARAGTSSYNSPLHF.

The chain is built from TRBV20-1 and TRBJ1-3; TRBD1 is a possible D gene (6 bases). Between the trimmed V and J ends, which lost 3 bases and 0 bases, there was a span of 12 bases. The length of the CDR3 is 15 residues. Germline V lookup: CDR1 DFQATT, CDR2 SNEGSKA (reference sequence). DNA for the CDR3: TGCAGTGCTAGGCCAGGGGACTACTCTGGAAACACCATATATTTT. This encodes CSARPGDYSGNTIYF.

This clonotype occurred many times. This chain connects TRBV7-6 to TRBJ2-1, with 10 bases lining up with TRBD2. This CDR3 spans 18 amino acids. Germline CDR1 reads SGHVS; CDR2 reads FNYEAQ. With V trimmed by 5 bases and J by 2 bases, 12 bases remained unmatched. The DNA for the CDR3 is TGTGCCAGCAGCCCTAAAGCGGGGGGGGCACACCCCTACAATGAGCAGTTCTTC. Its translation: CASSPKAGGAHPYNEQFF. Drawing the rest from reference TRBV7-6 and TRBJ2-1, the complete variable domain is GAGVSQSPRYKVTKRGQDVALRCDPISGHVSLYWYRQALGQGPEFLTYFNYEAQQDKSGLPNDRFSAERPEGSISTLTIQRTEQRDSAMYRCASSPKAGGAHPYNEQFFGPGTRLTVL.

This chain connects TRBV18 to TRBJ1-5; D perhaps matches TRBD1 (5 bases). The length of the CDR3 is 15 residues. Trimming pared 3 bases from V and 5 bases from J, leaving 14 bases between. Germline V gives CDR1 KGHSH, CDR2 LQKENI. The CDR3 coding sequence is TGTGCCAGCTCACCTATCAGGGCTCTTGATCAGCCCCAGCATTTT. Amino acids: CASSPIRALDQPQHF.

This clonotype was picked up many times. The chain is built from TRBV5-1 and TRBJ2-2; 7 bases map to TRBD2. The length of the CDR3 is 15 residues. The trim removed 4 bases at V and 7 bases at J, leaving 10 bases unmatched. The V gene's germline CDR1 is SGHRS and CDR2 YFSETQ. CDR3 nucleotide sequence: TGCGCCAGCAGCCCCGGGGGGTTCGGTTTCGGGGAGCTGTTTTTT. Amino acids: CASSPGGFGFGELFF.

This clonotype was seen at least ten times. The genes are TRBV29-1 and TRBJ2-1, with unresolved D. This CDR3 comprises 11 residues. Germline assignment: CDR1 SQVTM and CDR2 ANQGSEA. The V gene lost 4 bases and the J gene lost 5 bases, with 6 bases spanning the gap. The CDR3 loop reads CSVGSDNEQFF. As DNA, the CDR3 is TGCAGCGTTGGATCGGACAATGAGCAGTTCTTC.

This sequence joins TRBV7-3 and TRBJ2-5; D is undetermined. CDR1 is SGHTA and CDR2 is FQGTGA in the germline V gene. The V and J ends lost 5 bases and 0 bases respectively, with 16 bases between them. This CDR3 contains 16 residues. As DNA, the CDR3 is TGTGCCAGCAGCCAAAACCCCCGAGGCAACCAAGAGACCCAGTACTTC. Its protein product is CASSQNPRGNQETQYF.

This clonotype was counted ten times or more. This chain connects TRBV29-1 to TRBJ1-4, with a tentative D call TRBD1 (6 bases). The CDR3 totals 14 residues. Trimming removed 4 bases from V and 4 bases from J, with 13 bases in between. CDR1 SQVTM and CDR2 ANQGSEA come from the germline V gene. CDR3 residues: CSVAPTGFNEKLFF. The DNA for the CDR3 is TGCAGCGTTGCCCCGACAGGATTTAATGAAAAACTGTTTTTT.

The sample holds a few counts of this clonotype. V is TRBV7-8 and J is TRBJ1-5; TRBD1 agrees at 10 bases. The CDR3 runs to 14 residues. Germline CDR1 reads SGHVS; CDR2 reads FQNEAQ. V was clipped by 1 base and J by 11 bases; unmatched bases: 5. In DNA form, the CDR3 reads TGTGCCAGCAGCTTAGAGACAGGGGGCACGGCCCAGCATTTT. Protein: CASSLETGGTAQHF.

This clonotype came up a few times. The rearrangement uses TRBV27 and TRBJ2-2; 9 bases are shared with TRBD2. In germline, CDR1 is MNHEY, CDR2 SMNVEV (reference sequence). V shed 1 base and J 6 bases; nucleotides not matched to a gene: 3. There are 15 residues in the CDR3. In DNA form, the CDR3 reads TGTGCCAGCAGTTTATGGGCTAGCGGGGCCGGGGAGCTGTTTTTT. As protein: CASSLWASGAGELFF.

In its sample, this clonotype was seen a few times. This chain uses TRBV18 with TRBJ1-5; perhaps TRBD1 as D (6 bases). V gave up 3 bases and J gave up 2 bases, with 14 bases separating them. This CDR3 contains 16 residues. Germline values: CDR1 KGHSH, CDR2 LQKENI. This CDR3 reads CASSPTGQSGNQPQHF. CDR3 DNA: TGTGCCAGCTCACCCACCGGACAGAGCGGCAATCAGCCCCAGCATTTT. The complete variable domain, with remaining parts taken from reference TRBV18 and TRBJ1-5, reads NAGVMQNPRHLVRRRGQEARLRCSPMKGHSHVYWYRQLPEEGLKFMVYLQKENIIDESGMPKERFSAEFPKEGPSILRIQQVVRGDSAAYFCASSPTGQSGNQPQHFGDGTRLSIL.

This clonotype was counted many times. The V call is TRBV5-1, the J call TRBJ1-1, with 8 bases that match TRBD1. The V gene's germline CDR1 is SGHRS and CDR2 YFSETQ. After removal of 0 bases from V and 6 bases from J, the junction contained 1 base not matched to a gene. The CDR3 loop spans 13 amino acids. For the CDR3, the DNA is TGCGCCAGCAGCTTGGCGACAGGGGCTGAAGCTTTCTTT. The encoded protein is CASSLATGAEAFF.

Here the CDR3 reads CASSLAANQPQHF. The DNA of the CDR3 is TGTGCCAGCAGCTTAGCTGCTAATCAGCCCCAGCATTTT. The V gene is TRBV7-2, the J gene TRBJ1-5, with no clear D. CDR1 is SGHTA and CDR2 is FQGNSA in the germline V gene. Trimming shortened V by 0 bases and J by 4 bases, and 4 bases separated the two germline ends. This CDR3 has 13 amino acids.

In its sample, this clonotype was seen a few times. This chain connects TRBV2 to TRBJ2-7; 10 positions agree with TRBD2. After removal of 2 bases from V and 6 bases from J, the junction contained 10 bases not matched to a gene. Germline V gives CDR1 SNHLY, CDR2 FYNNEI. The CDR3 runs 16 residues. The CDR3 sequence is CASSEWLAGGGGEQYF. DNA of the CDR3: TGTGCCAGCAGTGAATGGTTAGCGGGAGGTGGAGGCGAGCAGTACTTC. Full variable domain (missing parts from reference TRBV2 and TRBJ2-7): EPEVTQTPSHQVTQMGQEVILRCVPISNHLYFYWYRQILGQKVEFLVSFYNNEISEKSEIFDDQFSVERPDGSNFTLKIRSTKLEDSAMYFCASSEWLAGGGGEQYFGPGTRLTVT.